One and the same sample provided the 9 T cell receptor beta chains below, sequenced in a study of T cell responses to AZD1222 COVID-19 vaccine. Measured with immunoSEQ multiplex PCR; TCRdb has only the in-frame clones, and not every one. The sample has approximately 92,000 clones, under 90% seen once. This material consisted of peripheral blood, taken on day 0 of AZD1222 vaccination. These receptor sequences come from an adult in good health.

This rearrangement joins TRBV7-8 to TRBJ1-4; D gene uncertain. There are 14 residues in the CDR3. V lost 4 bases and J 13 bases, leaving 19 bases between the germline ends. Germline CDR1 reads SGHVS; CDR2 reads FQNEAQ. CDR3: CASSSTVPLDGLFF. The CDR3 DNA is TGTGCCAGCAGCTCTACAGTGCCTTTGGATGGACTGTTTTTT.

The J gene is TRBJ2-7, the V gene TRBV5-4; 7 bases fit TRBD2. The CDR3 is made up of 14 amino acids. V was pared by 2 bases and J by 2 bases, with 4 bases of the junction left unmatched. The germline V gene encodes CDR1 SGHNT and CDR2 YYREEE (reference sequence). The CDR3: CASSFALAAYEQYF. As DNA, the CDR3 is TGTGCCAGCAGCTTCGCGCTAGCGGCCTACGAGCAGTACTTC.

The chain uses TRBV3-1 (or the pseudogene TRBV3-2) and TRBJ1-6; D is ambiguous. V lost 2 bases, J lost 6 bases, and 8 bases lay in between. Germline CDR1 and CDR2: LGHDT and YNNKEL (reference sequence). This CDR3 spans 14 amino acids. The CDR3 sequence is CASSQLAVNSPLHF. DNA for the CDR3: TGTGCCAGCAGCCAACTTGCAGTTAATTCACCCCTCCACTTT.

V gene TRBV7-2 combines with J gene TRBJ2-2, with 7 bases fitting TRBD2. The V and J ends lost 3 bases and 2 bases, in that order; junction bases with no gene match: 6. This CDR3 contains 16 residues. The germline CDR1 and CDR2 sequences are SGHTA and FQGNSA. The CDR3, as DNA: TGTGCCAGCAGCTTCCGGCGGGGGTACAACACCGGGGAGCTGTTTTTT. Protein product: CASSFRRGYNTGELFF. The entire variable domain, with the rest obtained from reference TRBV7-2 and TRBJ2-2, is as follows: GAGVSQSPSNKVTEKGKDVELRCDPISGHTALYWYRQSLGQGLEFLIYFQGNSAPDKSGLPSDRFSAERTGGSVSTLTIQRTQQEDSAVYLCASSFRRGYNTGELFFGEGSRLTVL.

The chain joins TRBV2 to TRBJ1-3; D is ambiguous. This CDR3 comprises 12 residues. V was cut by 10 bases and J by 1 base, with 8 bases left in between. Germline lookup yields CDR1 SNHLY and CDR2 FYNNEI. CDR3: CAISGSGNTIYF. CDR3 bases: TGTGCCATATCTGGGTCTGGAAACACCATATATTTT. Full variable domain (remainder filled in from reference TRBV2 and TRBJ1-3): EPEVTQTPSHQVTQMGQEVILRCVPISNHLYFYWYRQILGQKVEFLVSFYNNEISEKSEIFDDQFSVERPDGSNFTLKIRSTKLEDSAMYFCAISGSGNTIYFGEGSWLTVV.

This clone occurred once. The genes are TRBV5-5 and TRBJ2-2; 7 bases fit TRBD1. CDR3 length: 16 amino acids. J gave up 0 bases and V 3 bases, and 5 bases lay outside the gene matches. Germline CDR1 SGHKS, CDR2 YYEKEE (reference sequence). CDR3: CASSSDQGANTGELFF. DNA of the CDR3: TGTGCCAGCAGCTCGGACCAGGGGGCGAACACCGGGGAGCTGTTTTTT. The whole variable domain, remainder taken from reference TRBV5-5 and TRBJ2-2, is DAGVTQSPTHLIKTRGQQVTLRCSPISGHKSVSWYQQVLGQGPQFIFQYYEKEERGRGNFPDRFSARQFPNYSSELNVNALLLGDSALYLCASSSDQGANTGELFFGEGSRLTVL.

The chain employs TRBV29-1 and TRBJ2-7; D may be TRBD2 (5 bases). Trimming shortened V by 3 bases and J by 2 bases, and 11 bases separated the two germline ends. The CDR3 length is 13 residues. CDR1 is SQVTM and CDR2 is ANQGSEA in the germline V gene. The CDR3 spells CSVELSGTYEQYF. In DNA, the CDR3 is TGCAGCGTTGAGCTATCCGGGACCTACGAGCAGTACTTC.

V gene TRBV7-9 combines with J gene TRBJ2-7; D perhaps matches TRBD1 (5 bases). V was pared by 5 bases and J by 4 bases, with 24 bases between. Germline V gene sequence: CDR1 SEHNR, CDR2 FQNEAQ (reference sequence). This CDR3 contains 17 residues. The CDR3 protein is CASSPVQGSNFWYEQYF. CDR3 DNA sequence: TGTGCCAGCAGCCCCGTCCAGGGTTCTAACTTTTGGTACGAGCAGTACTTC.

J is TRBJ2-1 and V is TRBV10-3; 7 positions agree with TRBD1. Per the germline V gene, CDR1 is ENHRY and CDR2 is SYGVKD. The CDR3 runs 14 residues. With V trimmed by 3 bases and J by 12 bases, 11 bases remained unmatched. The CDR3 spells CAISEQGQTRGQFF. DNA for the CDR3: TGTGCCATCAGTGAACAGGGGCAAACACGGGGGCAGTTCTTC.